The entry below describes one T cell receptor (beta chain). The ends were cut back, 0 bases at V and 2 bases at J, with 8 bases in the middle. Germline V lookup: CDR1 WSHSY, CDR2 SAAADI. CDR3 length: 15 residues. Original processing methods: Estimates of nucleated cell counts were drawn from the amplification of reference gene primers. TCRdb's copy holds only in-frame clones and misses some; the assay was immunoSEQ multiplex PCR. Clone size and the V and J calls come from that table; the DNA yielded D and trimming. The data show around 200,000 clones, around 86% seen once. The data originate from a study of blood T cell repertoires in COVID-19. Study at large: Researchers got acute and convalescent COVID-19 samples from the United States, Italy and Spain. PBMCs, B-cell-depleted T cells, or T cells were the source of the cDNA or gDNA that made up the material.

This clonotype originated in a woman aged 40 to 50 with acute or convalescent COVID-19. Input material: peripheral blood. The chain joins TRBV10-2 to TRBJ1-5; tentative D call: TRBD1 (6 bases). CDR3 region: CASSESRTGNQPQHF. The CDR3 nucleotides are TGCGCCAGCAGTGAGTCGAGGACAGGCAATCAGCCCCAGCATTTT.